Listed below are T cell receptor beta chains from one sample, sequenced in a study of blood T cell repertoires in COVID-19. This table comes from immunoSEQ multiplex PCR, and its TCRdb copy is limited to in-frame clones, with some not included. Counted here are about 54,000 clones, roughly 84% occurring once; the ten biggest clones make up 7.8%. Input material: peripheral blood. The receptors come from a middle-aged man with active COVID-19. Each CDR3 is given with its conserved first and last residue. Not every row has a clone size; where given, it reads once, few, many or a size class.

- | TRBJ1-5 | TRBV28 | CASSSRTVIYSNQPQHF
- | TRBJ2-1 | TRBV12-5 | CASGFVWRERVDEQFF
- | TRBJ1-4 | TRBV4-2 | CASSLGRGYNEKLFF
- | TRBJ2-7 | TRBV4-3 | CASSQARTGGHEQYF
once | TRBJ2-7 | TRBV11-2 | CASSLDRLAGVGEQYF
- | TRBJ2-2 | TRBV7-3 | CASSLSRGNTGELFF
few | TRBJ1-1 | TRBV7-9 | CASSPPGDTEAFF
- | TRBJ2-7 | TRBV15 | CATSPDRNHYEQYF
- | TRBJ2-3 | TRBV13 | CASGPGLAGSTDTQYF
few | TRBJ1-1 | TRBV5-1 | CASSTQGNQGTEAFF
once | TRBJ2-3 | TRBV7-3 | CASSPSLTSTDTQYF
- | TRBJ1-2 | TRBV7-9 | CASSPRQGGIYGYTF
- | TRBJ2-7 | TRBV4-2 | CASSQESGLTGFHF
- | TRBJ2-2 | TRBV12-3/TRBV12-4 | CASSRQGGGELFF
- | TRBJ2-5 | TRBV7-3 | CASSLGALAGEETQYF
- | TRBJ2-5 | TRBV5-4 | CASSQGGQGRQETQYF
- | TRBJ2-3 | TRBV2 | CASSRLAGEIDTQYF
- | TRBJ2-3 | TRBV5-1 | CASSRRGSGESDTQYF
- | TRBJ2-3 | TRBV15 | CATSRDRAASGTDTQYF
- | TRBJ1-1 | TRBV6-2/TRBV6-3 | CASSFRVITEAFF
- | TRBJ2-7 | TRBV4-3 | CASAQIRGQYEQYF